The 23 T cell receptor beta chains below come from one sample, sequenced in a study of CD8+ T cells in alopecia areata. It was cDNA, reverse transcribed from extracted RNA, that served as the sequencing template. Sequencing used immunoSEQ multiplex PCR; TCRdb keeps in-frame clones, though not all of them. This table has approximately 31,000 clones, 60% to 85% appearing once. Sequenced input: NKG2D-low CD8+ T cells sorted from blood. These receptors were collected from a human donor with alopecia areata.

The chain is built from TRBV11-2 and TRBJ2-2; a possible D gene is TRBD1 (6 bases). In germline, CDR1 is SGHAT, CDR2 FQNNGV. V shed 4 bases and J shed 1 base, with 10 bases lying between them. The CDR3 has 15 residues. The CDR3 coding sequence is TGTGCCAGCAGCTCTTGGACAGAGAACACCGGGGAGCTGTTTTTT. Its protein is CASSSWTENTGELFF.

This clone was picked up a small number of times. The V and J genes are TRBV19 and TRBJ1-5; D gene uncertain. Between the trimmed V and J ends, which lost 5 bases and 3 bases, there was a span of 14 bases. This CDR3 region has 15 residues. Germline CDR1 and CDR2: LNHDA and SQIVND (reference sequence). CDR3 sequence (DNA): TGTGCCAGTAGTGCTGGGTCGTACCTCAATCAGCCCCAGCATTTT. Protein product: CASSAGSYLNQPQHF.

The CDR3 sequence is CASSVSGSGYGYTF. The CDR3, as DNA: TGTGCCAGCAGCGTATCAGGATCCGGCTATGGCTACACCTTC. The rearrangement joins TRBV9 to TRBJ1-2, with no clear D. The CDR3 totals 14 residues. Deletions cut 1 base from V and 4 bases from J, with 11 bases between. Germline-derived CDR1 and CDR2 are SGDLS and YYNGEE.

There are many counts of this clone. CDR3 loop: CASSDEGGLGANVLTF. In DNA, the CDR3 is TGTGCCAGCAGTGACGAAGGGGGGCTTGGGGCCAACGTCCTGACTTTC. The gene calls are TRBV6-4 and TRBJ2-6; D is possibly TRBD1 or TRBD2 (6 bases each). Trimming removed 2 bases from V and 3 bases from J, with 11 bases in between. This CDR3 region has 16 residues. Looked up from germline, CDR1 is MRHNA and CDR2 is SNTAGT.

The chain recombines TRBV27 with TRBJ2-1, with D perhaps matching TRBD2 (5 bases). The CDR3 is made up of 15 amino acids. The ends were cut back, 6 bases at V and 9 bases at J, with 21 bases in the middle. CDR1 MNHEY and CDR2 SMNVEV come from the germline V gene (reference sequence). The CDR3 DNA reads as TGTGCCAGCAGCCTTCATGGACTGGCCTACGGTGAGCAGTTCTTC. Its protein is CASSLHGLAYGEQFF.

J is TRBJ2-3 and V is TRBV29-1, with D perhaps TRBD2 (6 bases). This CDR3 region has 13 residues. V was trimmed by 4 bases and J by 1 base, leaving 9 bases between them. The germline gives CDR1 SQVTM, CDR2 ANQGSEA. DNA of the CDR3: TGCAGCGTTGGATCGGGAGGCACAGATACGCAGTATTTT. Residues: CSVGSGGTDTQYF.

Concerning this clone itself: The sample carries other DNA sequences with the same CDR3. J is TRBJ2-5 and V is TRBV6-5, with a tentative D call TRBD1 (6 bases). CDR1 is MNHEY, CDR2 SVGAGI, per germline. This CDR3 has 13 residues. The V gene lost 6 bases and the J gene lost 3 bases, with 11 bases spanning the gap. The CDR3 coding sequence is TGTGCCAGCAGCCGGACAGAAGAAGAGACCCAGTACTTC. It codes for CASSRTEEETQYF.

This clone was observed a single time. The chain employs TRBV27 and TRBJ2-7, with 9 nucleotides matching TRBD1. From germline, CDR1 is MNHEY and CDR2 SMNVEV (reference sequence). CDR3 size: 15 residues. V shed 8 bases, J shed 5 bases, and the junction held 13 bases outside the gene matches. In DNA form, the CDR3 reads TGTGCCAGCGGACGGCCCGGGACAGGGTTCAACGAGCAGTACTTC. Its protein product is CASGRPGTGFNEQYF.

The gene calls are TRBV30 and TRBJ2-1; D remains unclear. The germline gives CDR1 GTSNPN, CDR2 SVGIG (reference sequence). The ends were cut back, 3 bases at V and 5 bases at J, with 5 bases in the middle. CDR3 length: 11 residues. The CDR3: CAWSGNNEQFF. CDR3 nucleotide sequence: TGTGCCTGGAGCGGAAACAATGAGCAGTTCTTC.

This chain joins TRBV28 and TRBJ2-7, with D perhaps matching TRBD2 (7 bases). Per the germline V gene, CDR1 is MDHEN and CDR2 is SYDVKM. The CDR3 loop spans 17 amino acids. V was pared by 8 bases and J by 1 base, with 24 bases between. The CDR3 region is CASLSVGGGVTSYEQYF. CDR3 bases: TGTGCCAGCCTCTCCGTAGGGGGGGGCGTGACGTCCTACGAGCAGTACTTC.

The J gene is TRBJ2-7, the V gene TRBV7-9, with D possibly being TRBD2 (5 bases). The CDR3 covers 14 residues. Germline V CDR1 and CDR2: SEHNR, FQNEAQ (reference sequence). V lost 4 bases to trimming and J lost 3 bases, with 13 bases between them. Here the CDR3 reads CASSSLTSRYEQYF. CDR3 DNA: TGTGCCAGCAGCTCCTTAACTAGTCGCTACGAGCAGTACTTC.

The chain joins TRBV29-1 to TRBJ2-1; weak D call: TRBD2 (6 bases). In germline, CDR1 is SQVTM, CDR2 ANQGSEA. V was pared by 1 base and J by 4 bases, with 11 bases between. The CDR3 totals 14 residues. CDR3 bases: TGCAGCGTTGAAGTAGCGGAGTTGTACAATGAGCAGTTCTTC. The encoded protein is CSVEVAELYNEQFF.

The CDR3 bases are TGCGCCAGCAGGGCGGGATCCTCCTACGAGCAGTACTTC. It translates to CASRAGSSYEQYF. The chain recombines TRBV5-1 with TRBJ2-7; tentative D call: TRBD2 (6 bases). Trimming left V 5 bases short and J 0 bases short, with 9 bases between. There are 13 residues in the CDR3. Per the germline V gene, CDR1 is SGHRS and CDR2 is YFSETQ. Variable domain in full (rest from reference TRBV5-1 and TRBJ2-7): KAGVTQTPRYLIKTRGQQVTLSCSPISGHRSVSWYQQTPGQGLQFLFEYFSETQRNKGNFPGRFSGRQFSNSRSEMNVSTLELGDSALYLCASRAGSSYEQYFGPGTRLTVT.

The sample holds one count of this clone. The rearrangement joins TRBV14 to TRBJ1-2, with no clear D. This CDR3 comprises 12 residues. CDR1 and CDR2 from the germline V gene are SGHDN and FVKESK. V was clipped by 0 bases and J by 6 bases, with 5 bases between them. CDR3 DNA sequence: TGTGCCAGCAGCCAAGAGGGGAATGGCTACACCTTC. This codes for CASSQEGNGYTF.

This chain connects TRBV29-1 to TRBJ2-7; D is perhaps TRBD1 (5 bases). The CDR3 contains 14 residues. V gave up 3 bases and J gave up 4 bases, with 16 bases separating them. From germline, CDR1 is SQVTM and CDR2 ANQGSEA. CDR3 amino acids: CSVEEVGREYEQYF. CDR3 nucleotide sequence: TGCAGCGTTGAGGAAGTGGGCAGGGAATACGAGCAGTACTTC.

The V and J genes are TRBV4-1 and TRBJ2-5; D is perhaps TRBD1 (6 bases). V lost 1 base to trimming and J lost 4 bases, with 16 bases between them. CDR1 is MGHRA, CDR2 YSYEKL, per germline. This CDR3 region has 16 residues. CDR3 nucleotide sequence: TGCGCCAGCAGCCAAGTGGGGGCCAGGGATGGAGAGACCCAGTACTTC. Protein: CASSQVGARDGETQYF.

This chain connects TRBV27 to TRBJ2-7; TRBD2 might be the D (5 bases). Trimming cost V 5 bases and J 0 bases, with 11 bases left between them. CDR3 length: 14 residues. CDR1 MNHEY and CDR2 SMNVEV come from the germline V gene (reference sequence). The CDR3 is CASSSGMNSYEQYF. The CDR3 DNA reads as TGTGCCAGCAGTAGCGGTATGAACTCCTACGAGCAGTACTTC.

The chain couples TRBV29-1 to TRBJ2-1, with 8 bases identical to TRBD2. There are 14 residues in the CDR3. Losses at the gene ends were 6 bases for V and 4 bases for J; bases not matched to a gene: 8. From germline, CDR1 is SQVTM and CDR2 ANQGSEA. This chain's CDR3 is CSVLGAGGYNEQFF. For the CDR3, the DNA is TGCAGCGTCCTCGGGGCGGGGGGATACAATGAGCAGTTCTTC.

This clone was found a few times. The chain joins TRBV11-2 to TRBJ2-7; the D gene is possibly TRBD2 (5 bases). Germline V gives CDR1 SGHAT, CDR2 FQNNGV. V was pared by 4 bases and J by 9 bases, with 10 bases between. CDR3 size: 11 residues. CDR3 residues: CASSSGMGQYF. DNA of the CDR3: TGTGCCAGCAGCTCGGGAATGGGGCAGTACTTC.

This chain links TRBV6-1 with TRBJ2-7, with 7 bases matching TRBD1. J lost 0 bases, V lost 8 bases, and 4 bases had no gene match. CDR3 size: 13 residues. Germline assignment: CDR1 MNHNS and CDR2 SASEGT. CDR3 nucleotides: TGTGCCAGCGAGACAGGGACCTCCTACGAGCAGTACTTC. This encodes CASETGTSYEQYF.

CDR3 sequence: CASSLLGVTTGELFF. CDR3 nucleotides: TGCGCCAGCAGCTTGTTGGGGGTAACCACCGGGGAGCTGTTTTTT. The chain is built from TRBV5-1 and TRBJ2-2, with D perhaps being TRBD1 or TRBD2 (5 bases each). The CDR3 length is 15 residues. V was trimmed by 1 base and J by 4 bases, leaving 11 bases between them. Germline CDR1 and CDR2: SGHRS and YFSETQ.

This clone came up once. The J gene is TRBJ2-5, the V gene TRBV7-2; the D gene could be TRBD1 or TRBD2 (5 bases each). From germline, CDR1 is SGHTA and CDR2 FQGNSA. The CDR3 sequence is 17 residues long. The V end lost 7 bases, the J end lost 0 bases, and 21 bases lay between the germline ends. CDR3 loop: CASTQGLGSRDQETQYF. CDR3 bases: TGTGCCAGCACCCAAGGCTTGGGGAGCAGGGACCAAGAGACCCAGTACTTC.

The V call is TRBV20-1, the J call TRBJ1-1; D unclear. Trimming cost V 3 bases and J 7 bases, with 9 bases left between them. CDR3 length: 11 residues. Germline V gene sequence: CDR1 DFQATT, CDR2 SNEGSKA (reference sequence). CDR3 residues: CSASQEREAFF. CDR3 coding DNA: TGCAGTGCTAGCCAGGAACGTGAAGCTTTCTTT.